These T cell receptor beta chains were read from a single sample in a study of T cells after yellow fever vaccination. TCRdb called the 5' RACE reads again in MiXCR, with one record for every CDR3 protein. The repertoire includes about 68,000 distinct CDR3 sequences, approximately 7% of them detected once, and roughly 35% sits in the top ten. This sample comprised CD8+ T cells sorted from PBMCs, obtained roughly 47 days after the first yellow fever vaccination. The receptor set was obtained from a man between 18 and 35 years old who received the YFV17D yellow fever vaccine. Both conserved end residues are part of each CDR3. The order of the fields is clone size, D gene, CDR3 length, J gene, V gene, CDR3 DNA, CDR3 protein. D genes are given only for firm matches. Only part of the rows carry a size: once, few, many, or a class if the clone is expanded.

few	NA	14	TRBJ2-1	TRBV30	TGTGCCTGGAGTGTAGCCACATCTCGGGATGAGCAGTTCTTC	CAWSVATSRDEQFF
many	NA	15	TRBJ1-1	TRBV5-1	TGCGCCAGCAGCGATGGGGGGAAAATGAACACTGAAGCTTTCTTT	CASSDGGKMNTEAFF
NA	TRBD1	13	TRBJ1-2	TRBV24-1	TGTGCCACCAGTGATATAGGGGGCACTGGCTACACCTTC	CATSDIGGTGYTF
many	NA	14	TRBJ2-2	TRBV24-1	TGTGCCACCAGTGATACCCTGAACACCGGGGAGCTGTTTTTT	CATSDTLNTGELFF
many	TRBD1	13	TRBJ2-5	TRBV2	TGTGCCAGCAGCGCGACAGGGGCAGAGACCCAGTACTTC	CASSATGAETQYF
NA	TRBD1	16	TRBJ2-3	TRBV15	TGTGCCACCAGCAGAGCTGGACAGGGGATCGCAGATACGCAGTATTTT	CATSRAGQGIADTQYF
many	NA	11	TRBJ1-2	TRBV28	TGTGCCAGCAGTTTTTCGGGGGGCTACACCTTC	CASSFSGGYTF
few	NA	17	TRBJ1-6	TRBV20-1	TGCAGTGCGCCGGGACGCTATTCACTTTTATATAATTCACCCCTCCACTTT	CSAPGRYSLLYNSPLHF
few	NA	18	TRBJ2-5	TRBV20-1	TGCAGTGCTAGAGGCAAGACCCTCGGGTTAGCGGCCATTCAGGCCCAGTACTTC	CSARGKTLGLAAIQAQYF
NA	NA	14	TRBJ1-2	TRBV4-1	TGCGCCAGCAGCCCCCAGGGGCAGCGCTATGGCTACACCTTC	CASSPQGQRYGYTF
many	NA	14	TRBJ2-3	TRBV24-1	TGTGCCACCAGTGAGCGAGGAGGCACAGATACGCAGTATTTT	CATSERGGTDTQYF
many	NA	14	TRBJ2-1	TRBV12-3/TRBV12-4	TGTGCCAGCAGTCCCCCGCTCACTAGAGGTGAGCAGTTCTTC	CASSPPLTRGEQFF
many	TRBD2	15	TRBJ2-1	TRBV19	TGTGCCAGTAGCCGGACTAGCGGCACCTACAATGAGCAGTTCTTC	CASSRTSGTYNEQFF
few	NA	13	TRBJ1-6	TRBV18	TGTGCCAGCTCACCACTCTCGGATTCACCCCTCCACTTT	CASSPLSDSPLHF
many	NA	12	TRBJ1-1	TRBV3-1	TGTGCCAGCAGCCAAGGGGTTACTGAAGCTTTCTTT	CASSQGVTEAFF
many	NA	11	TRBJ2-3	TRBV6-2/TRBV6-3	TGTGCCAGCAGATACACAGATACGCAGTATTTT	CASRYTDTQYF
few	NA	14	TRBJ2-1	TRBV12-3/TRBV12-4	TGTGCCAGCACCGCTTGGGGCAGGGATAATGAGCAGTTCTTC	CASTAWGRDNEQFF
few	TRBD2	15	TRBJ2-1	TRBV7-8	TGTGCCAGCGGTGAGACTAGCTCTGTATACAATGAGCAGTTCTTC	CASGETSSVYNEQFF
few	TRBD2	16	TRBJ2-7	TRBV18	TGTGCCAGCTCACCACAGACTAGCGGGGGATACTACGAGCAGTACTTC	CASSPQTSGGYYEQYF
many	TRBD2	17	TRBJ2-3	TRBV29-1	TGCAGCGTTGAAGTCTGGAGCGGGGGCCAAAGCACAGATACGCAGTATTTT	CSVEVWSGGQSTDTQYF
NA	NA	17	TRBJ2-3	TRBV7-8	TGTGCCAGCAGCTTAATGGGGGGGCGGGGCCGCACAGATACGCAGTATTTT	CASSLMGGRGRTDTQYF
few	NA	15	TRBJ2-5	TRBV4-3	TGCGCCAGCAGCCAAGCGGCCCGCCCGGGGGAGACCCAGTACTTC	CASSQAARPGETQYF
few	TRBD1	15	TRBJ2-5	TRBV7-3	TGTGCCAGCAGCGCTACAGGGGGCGCAATGGAGACCCAGTACTTC	CASSATGGAMETQYF
many	NA	15	TRBJ2-7	TRBV7-9	TGTGCCAGCAGCCTTAGGGACGGGGGAAAGAACGAGCAGTACTTC	CASSLRDGGKNEQYF
few	NA	16	TRBJ1-1	TRBV27	TGTGCCAGCAGCCCCTCCCGCCGGGACAAGAACACTGAAGCTTTCTTT	CASSPSRRDKNTEAFF
few	NA	15	TRBJ1-3	TRBV5-6	TGTGCCAGCAGCCCCGGGTCTTACTCTGGAAACACCATATATTTT	CASSPGSYSGNTIYF
many	NA	16	TRBJ2-2	TRBV12-3/TRBV12-4	TGTGCCAGCAGTTTCGGTGGGGCGAACCCGAGGGGGGAGCTGTTTTTT	CASSFGGANPRGELFF
many	NA	11	TRBJ2-1	TRBV5-4	TGTGCCAGCAGCTTAGCTTGGGAGCAGTTCTTC	CASSLAWEQFF
many	NA	14	TRBJ2-7	TRBV7-2	TGTGCCAGCAGCTTCGGGGGAGCGACCTACGAGCAGTACTTC	CASSFGGATYEQYF
many	TRBD1	14	TRBJ1-2	TRBV5-5	TGTGCCAGCAGCTTGCGACAGGGCCCCTATGGCTACACCTTC	CASSLRQGPYGYTF
many	TRBD2	18	TRBJ2-3	TRBV29-1	TGCAGCGTTGAAGAATGGACTAGCGGGGGCCGGGCGACAGATACGCAGTATTTT	CSVEEWTSGGRATDTQYF
NA	NA	13	TRBJ1-1	TRBV20-1	TGCAGTACGGGACCCCCAATGAACACTGAAGCTTTCTTT	CSTGPPMNTEAFF
few	NA	15	TRBJ2-1	TRBV28	TGTGCCAGCAGTTTTGAGCTTAGCTCCTACAATGAGCAGTTCTTC	CASSFELSSYNEQFF
few	NA	13	TRBJ2-5	TRBV7-8	TGTGCCAGCAGCTTAGAAATCCAAGAGACCCAGTACTTC	CASSLEIQETQYF
few	NA	17	TRBJ1-5	TRBV6-2/TRBV6-3	TGTGCCAGCAGTACTATCCGGGCCCCCGCCGGCTTCAGGCCCCAGCATTTT	CASSTIRAPAGFRPQHF
many	NA	14	TRBJ2-1	TRBV6-2/TRBV6-3	TGTGCCAGCAGTTATCTAGAATGGTACAATGAGCAGTTCTTC	CASSYLEWYNEQFF
many	NA	15	TRBJ1-3	TRBV5-1	TGCGCCAGCAGCTTAGAGTGGACCTCTGGAAACACCATATATTTT	CASSLEWTSGNTIYF
many	NA	12	TRBJ2-2	TRBV7-9	TGTGCCAGCAGCTCGACCACCGGGGAGCTGTTTTTT	CASSSTTGELFF
few	TRBD1	15	TRBJ1-5	TRBV12-5	TGTGCTAGTGCCAAAGACAGGGGGAGCAATCAGCCCCAGCATTTT	CASAKDRGSNQPQHF
many	NA	15	TRBJ2-5	TRBV12-3/TRBV12-4	TGTGCCAGCAGTCCCGCAGGGAGTGGACGTGAGACCCAGTACTTC	CASSPAGSGRETQYF
few	NA	15	TRBJ2-5	TRBV20-1	TGCAGTGCCGACGACCTACAGCATCCAACAGAGACCCAGTACTTC	CSADDLQHPTETQYF
many	TRBD2	15	TRBJ2-3	TRBV12-3/TRBV12-4	TGTGCCAACACCCTACCGGGACTAGAAGTAGATACGCAGTATTTT	CANTLPGLEVDTQYF
many	NA	13	TRBJ2-1	TRBV4-3	TGCGCCAGCAGCCAAGCTCGTGCCGGAGAGCAGTTCTTC	CASSQARAGEQFF
many	TRBD1	16	TRBJ2-1	TRBV14	TGTGCCAGCAGTCTCACAGGGGGAGGATTGTACAATGAGCAGTTCTTC	CASSLTGGGLYNEQFF
many	NA	13	TRBJ2-7	TRBV2	TGTGCCAGCAGCCCGACTGTCTCCTACGAGCAGTACTTC	CASSPTVSYEQYF
many	NA	14	TRBJ2-1	TRBV7-8	TGTGCCAGCAGCTTAGCGGAACTAATCGATGAGCAGTTCTTC	CASSLAELIDEQFF
NA	NA	16	TRBJ1-6	TRBV20-1	TGCAGTGCTTCGAACAGGGAGGTCTCCTATAATTCACCCCTCCACTTT	CSASNREVSYNSPLHF
many	NA	15	TRBJ1-2	TRBV4-3	TGCGCCAGCAGCCCGGGACACAAAATTAACTATGGCTACACCTTC	CASSPGHKINYGYTF
many	TRBD1	16	TRBJ2-1	TRBV7-9	TGTGCCAGCAGGAGGGACAGAACATTCTCCTACAATGAGCAGTTCTTC	CASRRDRTFSYNEQFF
many	NA	13	TRBJ2-3	TRBV29-1	TGCAGCGTTCAACTTGCTAGCACAGATACGCAGTATTTT	CSVQLASTDTQYF
many	NA	15	TRBJ2-2	TRBV27	TGTGCCAGCAGTTTTCCGGGGGCGTACACCGGGGAGCTGTTTTTT	CASSFPGAYTGELFF
few	NA	17	TRBJ2-2	TRBV4-1	TGCGCCAGCAGCCAAGAATGGTCAGACGCGAACACCGGGGAGCTGTTTTTT	CASSQEWSDANTGELFF
NA	TRBD2	15	TRBJ2-3	TRBV11-2	TGTGCCAGCAGCCTAGGGACTAGCGGGGGAGATACGCAGTATTTT	CASSLGTSGGDTQYF
many	TRBD2	17	TRBJ2-7	TRBV6-5	TGTGCCAGCAGTTACGGTCCCGGGACTAGCGGAACGGGGGAGCAGTACTTC	CASSYGPGTSGTGEQYF
many	NA	14	TRBJ1-5	TRBV6-5	TGTGCCAGCAGTTACGGGGCAGGGGTTCAGCCCCAGCATTTT	CASSYGAGVQPQHF
NA	NA	18	TRBJ1-5	TRBV4-3	TGCGCCAGCAGCCAAGATCAAACGGGCCGATTTGGCAATCAGCCCCAGCATTTT	CASSQDQTGRFGNQPQHF
few	NA	16	TRBJ1-1	TRBV18	TGTGCCAGCTCACCGTTTCACACCTCCACGAACACTGAAGCTTTCTTT	CASSPFHTSTNTEAFF
many	NA	16	TRBJ1-2	TRBV2	TGTGCCAGCAGTGAAGCGCTTTCTTGGAGGGAGTGGGGCTACACCTTC	CASSEALSWREWGYTF